This TCR beta chain was profiled in a study of T cell responses to AZD1222 COVID-19 vaccine. Study details: Doses given second, at about 4 or about 12 weeks, were pooled.

General study results and limits: White British donors predominated, females outnumbered males, and clonal diversity was possibly underestimated. Epitopes outside B.1.351 and B.1.1.7 mutated regions reportedly drew nearly half of spike TCRs.

Note on this clone: Its antigen is as yet unknown.

Measured with immunoSEQ multiplex PCR; TCRdb has only the in-frame clones, and not every one. Seen here are about 120,000 clones, less than 95% observed once, and the top ten hold roughly 5.4%. The germline V gene encodes CDR1 SGHDN and CDR2 FVKESK. The CDR3 length is 17 residues. V gave up 1 base and J gave up 4 bases; unmatched junction bases: 12. V usage is TRBV14 and J usage is TRBJ1-2, with 7 bases that match TRBD1. The TCR was taken from an adult in good health. This specimen consisted of peripheral blood, obtained on day 0 of AZD1222 vaccination. The CDR3 nucleotides read TGTGCCAGCAGCCAAGTGGGACAGCCTGTACTAACCTATGGCTACACCTTC. The encoded protein is CASSQVGQPVLTYGYTF.